One and the same sample provided the 32 T cell receptor beta chains below, sequenced in a study of blood T cell repertoires in COVID-19. Method: immunoSEQ multiplex PCR; TCRdb's copy keeps in-frame clones and lacks some. This table holds 200,000 or so clones, about 82% found once. Source material: peripheral blood. The receptors were sampled from a woman aged 25 to 39 with acute or convalescent COVID-19.

The gene calls are TRBV6-5 and TRBJ1-6; D is undetermined. The germline V gene encodes CDR1 MNHEY and CDR2 SVGAGI. There are 15 residues in the CDR3. Trimming cost V 6 bases and J 7 bases, with 16 bases left between them. CDR3 coding DNA: TGTGCCAGCAGACAGTACGGGGTTGGCAATTCACCCCTCCACTTT. This translates into CASRQYGVGNSPLHF.

The gene calls are TRBV30 and TRBJ1-1; TRBD1 aligns across 8 bases. CDR3 size: 17 residues. The V segment lost 1 base and the J segment 3 bases; nucleotides outside the gene matches: 13. CDR1 and CDR2 from the germline V gene are GTSNPN and SVGIG (reference sequence). The CDR3 here is CAWSGVGQGFSDTEAFF. In DNA form, the CDR3 reads TGTGCCTGGAGTGGGGTAGGACAGGGTTTTTCGGACACTGAAGCTTTCTTT.

This rearrangement joins TRBV30 to TRBJ1-1, with D unresolved. Germline lookup yields CDR1 GTSNPN and CDR2 SVGIG (reference sequence). Trimming cost V 2 bases and J 1 base, with 5 bases left between them. The CDR3 has 12 residues. CDR3: CAWSPGNTEAFF. DNA of the CDR3: TGTGCCTGGAGTCCAGGGAACACTGAAGCTTTCTTT.

V usage is TRBV27 and J usage is TRBJ2-7; tentatively, D is TRBD1 (6 bases). This CDR3 has 13 residues. Germline V gives CDR1 MNHEY, CDR2 SMNVEV (reference sequence). V gave up 5 bases and J gave up 2 bases, with 10 bases separating them. DNA for the CDR3: TGTGCCAGCAGTCCCGGACAGACCTACGAGCAGTACTTC. The encoded protein is CASSPGQTYEQYF.

The chain uses TRBV5-1 and TRBJ1-3; 8 bases fit TRBD1. Germline V CDR1 and CDR2: SGHRS, YFSETQ. The CDR3 extends over 17 amino acids. J lost 0 bases, V lost 4 bases, and 9 bases had no gene match. The CDR3 coding sequence is TGCGCCAGCAGCCTGACGGGACAGGCAAACTCTGGAAACACCATATATTTT. Translating it yields CASSLTGQANSGNTIYF.

This sequence joins TRBV9 and TRBJ1-6; 11 bases match TRBD1. The germline CDR1 and CDR2 sequences are SGDLS and YYNGEE. V gave up 4 bases and J gave up 7 bases; unmatched junction bases: 7. This CDR3 region has 16 residues. The CDR3 DNA reads as TGTGCCAGCAGCCCCGGACAGGGGGCGGCCAATTCACCCCTCCACTTT. Translation: CASSPGQGAANSPLHF.

This chain links TRBV7-6 with TRBJ2-2, with 9 bases fitting TRBD1. V dropped 1 base and J dropped 6; count of bases not matched to a gene: 3. The CDR3 contains 15 residues. The germline V gene encodes CDR1 SGHVS and CDR2 FNYEAQ. The CDR3 DNA reads as TGTGCCAGCAGCTTAGAGGGGACAGGGTCCGGGGAGCTGTTTTTT. This sequence encodes CASSLEGTGSGELFF.

The chain employs TRBV5-1 and TRBJ1-1, with D tentatively TRBD1 (6 bases). The CDR3 is 16 amino acids. Germline V gene sequence: CDR1 SGHRS, CDR2 YFSETQ. Trimming removed 7 bases from V and 1 base from J, with 20 bases in between. This CDR3 reads CASEWGPIRGNTEAFF. The CDR3 DNA reads TGCGCCAGCGAGTGGGGGCCAATCAGGGGGAACACTGAAGCTTTCTTT.

The chain combines TRBV7-6 with TRBJ2-3; D gene uncertain. Per germline, CDR1 SGHVS and CDR2 FNYEAQ. The CDR3 consists of 17 residues. V was shortened by 0 bases and J by 0 bases, with 13 bases between the two germline ends. The CDR3 region has the DNA TGTGCCAGCAGCTTAGCGATACCACGAACTAGCACAGATACGCAGTATTTT. This gives the protein CASSLAIPRTSTDTQYF.

The rearrangement joins TRBV6-5 to TRBJ1-3, with D possibly being TRBD1 (5 bases). There are 16 residues in the CDR3. The germline V gene encodes CDR1 MNHEY and CDR2 SVGAGI. The V end was cut by 3 bases, the J end by 1 base, with 13 bases between. The DNA for the CDR3 is TGTGCCAGCAGTTATAGCGGGAGGACATCTGGAAACACCATATATTTT. As protein: CASSYSGRTSGNTIYF.

This clone has only one observation. The rearrangement joins TRBV4-3 to TRBJ2-1; D might be TRBD2 (6 bases). CDR1 and CDR2 (germline): LGHNA, YSLEER. Trimming pared 0 bases from V and 5 bases from J, leaving 11 bases between. The CDR3 runs 15 residues. CDR3 nucleotides: TGCGCCAGCAGCCAAGATGACGGGGGTAACAATGAGCAGTTCTTC. Its translation: CASSQDDGGNNEQFF.

J is TRBJ2-5 and V is TRBV2; the match to TRBD2 covers 7 bases. V lost 8 bases, J lost 4 bases, and 7 bases stayed unmatched. The CDR3 totals 13 residues. From germline, CDR1 is SNHLY and CDR2 FYNNEI. The DNA of the CDR3 is TGTGCCAGCGGGAGGGGCGGCGGAGAGACCCAGTACTTC. Translating it yields CASGRGGGETQYF. Full variable domain (missing parts from reference TRBV2 and TRBJ2-5): EPEVTQTPSHQVTQMGQEVILRCVPISNHLYFYWYRQILGQKVEFLVSFYNNEISEKSEIFDDQFSVERPDGSNFTLKIRSTKLEDSAMYFCASGRGGGETQYFGPGTRLLVL.

This clone has just a few counts. Additional DNA sequences in this sample encode the identical CDR3. V gene TRBV3-1 (or the pseudogene TRBV3-2) combines with J gene TRBJ2-7; 9 nucleotides agree with TRBD2. Trimming cost V 1 base and J 2 bases; bases outside gene matches: 3. Germline values: CDR1 LGHDT, CDR2 YNNKEL (reference sequence). CDR3 length: 15 residues. The CDR3 loop reads CASSQGLAGTYEQYF. The CDR3 nucleotides are TGTGCCAGCAGCCAAGGTCTAGCGGGGACCTACGAGCAGTACTTC.

V usage is TRBV3-1 (or the pseudogene TRBV3-2) and J usage is TRBJ2-3; the match to TRBD2 covers 13 bases. Germline CDR1 is LGHDT and CDR2 is YNNKEL (reference sequence). This CDR3 has 16 amino acids. Losses at the gene ends were 0 bases for V and 4 bases for J; bases not matched to a gene: 1. CDR3 amino acids: CASSQEGLAGPDTQYF. The CDR3 bases are TGTGCCAGCAGCCAAGAGGGACTAGCGGGGCCAGATACGCAGTATTTT.

This chain uses TRBV6-5 with TRBJ2-7; 10 bases are a match to TRBD2. This CDR3 region has 14 residues. V lost 6 bases and J lost 5; bases outside the gene matches: 7. CDR1 is MNHEY, CDR2 SVGAGI, per germline. The CDR3 DNA reads TGTGCCAGCAGCCGAGGGGGACTAGCGCACGAGCAGTACTTC. Translating gives CASSRGGLAHEQYF.

The chain recombines TRBV7-9 with TRBJ2-7; 8 bases fit TRBD2. Losses at the gene ends were 2 bases for V and 0 bases for J; bases not matched to a gene: 9. CDR3 size: 17 residues. The germline V gene has CDR1 SEHNR and CDR2 FQNEAQ (reference sequence). CDR3 in DNA: TGTGCCAGCAGCTTATCTGGTACGGGAGGGGGCTCCTACGAGCAGTACTTC. It specifies CASSLSGTGGGSYEQYF.

The chain carries TRBV30 and TRBJ1-3; D gene unclear. The CDR3 consists of 12 residues. Looked up from germline, CDR1 is GTSNPN and CDR2 is SVGIG (reference sequence). Deletions cut 4 bases from V and 8 bases from J, with 12 bases between. CDR3 coding DNA: TGTGCCTGGACCCCACGGGGTGACACCATATATTTT. Protein product: CAWTPRGDTIYF. The full variable domain, in which reference TRBV30 and TRBJ1-3 provide the parts outside the CDR3, is SQTIHQWPATLVQPVGSPLSLECTVEGTSNPNLYWYRQAAGRGLQLLFYSVGIGQISSEVPQNLSASRPQDRQFILSSKKLLLSDSGFYLCAWTPRGDTIYFGEGSWLTVV.

V usage is TRBV20-1 and J usage is TRBJ2-7; a possible D gene is TRBD1 (5 bases). Trimming pared 5 bases from V and 3 bases from J, leaving 8 bases between. Germline CDR1 reads DFQATT; CDR2 reads SNEGSKA (reference sequence). There are 11 residues in the CDR3. CDR3: CSASQGYEQYF. The CDR3 DNA reads as TGCAGTGCTTCGCAGGGCTACGAGCAGTACTTC.

The chain joins TRBV2 to TRBJ1-1, with TRBD1 matching 9 bases. The CDR3 runs to 19 residues. The V and J ends lost 4 bases and 6 bases, in that order; junction bases with no gene match: 21. Germline V lookup: CDR1 SNHLY, CDR2 FYNNEI. The CDR3 nucleotides are TGTGCCAGCAGTGGGCCCGTCGGGCCCGTGGACAGGGGTTTATCTGAAGCTTTCTTT. Residues: CASSGPVGPVDRGLSEAFF.

The chain carries TRBV28 and TRBJ2-7; perhaps TRBD2 as D (6 bases). Germline V lookup: CDR1 MDHEN, CDR2 SYDVKM. V lost 2 bases to trimming and J lost 2 bases, with 10 bases between them. The CDR3 sequence is 14 residues long. CDR3 DNA: TGTGCCAGCAGTTTAGGAGGGCATACCTACGAGCAGTACTTC. The encoded protein is CASSLGGHTYEQYF.

J is TRBJ2-4 and V is TRBV4-3; D is perhaps TRBD1 (5 bases). This CDR3 is built from 14 residues. Germline V lookup: CDR1 LGHNA, CDR2 YSLEER. Trimming pared 1 base from V and 5 bases from J, leaving 9 bases between. The CDR3 DNA reads as TGCGCCAGCAGCCAAGGGGGCCGAGAAAACATTCAGTACTTC. This sequence encodes CASSQGGRENIQYF.

The chain employs TRBV7-9 and TRBJ1-1, with D perhaps TRBD1 (5 bases). The CDR3 extends over 15 amino acids. Per the germline V gene, CDR1 is SEHNR and CDR2 is FQNEAQ (reference sequence). V dropped 2 bases and J dropped 2 bases, with 12 bases sitting between them. In nucleotides, the CDR3 is TGTGCCAGCAGCTTATTAGCGGGGCCAAACACTGAAGCTTTCTTT. Encoded protein: CASSLLAGPNTEAFF.

The chain has TRBV19 and TRBJ1-1, with TRBD1 identical over 8 bases. J was trimmed by 4 bases and V by 6 bases; bases with no gene match: 13. The CDR3 sequence is 16 residues long. CDR1 LNHDA and CDR2 SQIVND come from the germline V gene (reference sequence). The CDR3 DNA reads as TGTGCCAGTAGGGAAGAACCCGGGACAGGAGGCACTGAAGCTTTCTTT. Protein: CASREEPGTGGTEAFF.

CDR3 sequence: CASSLQGGQPQHF. Here the CDR3 DNA reads TGTGCCAGCAGCTTACAGGGCGGTCAGCCCCAGCATTTT. The chain is built from TRBV7-6 and TRBJ1-5; possibly TRBD1 for D (5 bases). Germline V lookup: CDR1 SGHVS, CDR2 FNYEAQ. This CDR3 contains 13 residues. The V and J ends lost 2 bases and 6 bases respectively, with 8 bases between them.

The J gene is TRBJ2-3, the V gene TRBV19; a weak D match, TRBD2 (5 bases). The CDR3 is 15 amino acids. The V end lost 5 bases, the J end lost 2 bases, and 14 bases lay between the germline ends. Germline V gives CDR1 LNHDA, CDR2 SQIVND (reference sequence). The CDR3 bases are TGTGCCAGTAGTCTAATGGACTCGTCCACAGATACGCAGTATTTT. Translating gives CASSLMDSSTDTQYF.

The chain recombines TRBV11-3 with TRBJ1-3, with D maybe TRBD1 (6 bases). This CDR3 spans 14 amino acids. Per the germline V gene, CDR1 is SGHNT and CDR2 is YENEEA. V lost 0 bases to trimming and J lost 9 bases, with 12 bases between them. The CDR3 DNA reads as TGTGCCAGCAGCTTAGACAGGGGCGGCGGCACCATATATTTT. Its translation is CASSLDRGGGTIYF. Full variable domain (outside the CDR3, taken from reference TRBV11-3 and TRBJ1-3): EAGVVQSPRYKIIEKKQPVAFWCNPISGHNTLYWYLQNLGQGPELLIRYENEEAVDDSQLPKDRFSAERLKGVDSTLKIQPAELGDSAVYLCASSLDRGGGTIYFGEGSWLTVV.

The gene calls are TRBV11-2 and TRBJ1-1; tentatively, D is TRBD1 (5 bases). The CDR3 is 14 amino acids. Germline V gives CDR1 SGHAT, CDR2 FQNNGV. The V gene lost 3 bases and the J gene lost 1 base, with 9 bases spanning the gap. The CDR3 bases are TGTGCCAGCAGCTTTACCCAGGGGAACACTGAAGCTTTCTTT. This sequence encodes CASSFTQGNTEAFF.

V usage is TRBV11-2 and J usage is TRBJ2-1; TRBD2 aligns across 7 bases. The V gene's germline CDR1 is SGHAT and CDR2 FQNNGV. V lost 2 bases and J lost 3; bases outside the gene matches: 4. This CDR3 spans 15 amino acids. The CDR3 nucleotides are TGTGCCAGCAGCTTACGGCTAGCGGACTACAATGAGCAGTTCTTC. Translating gives CASSLRLADYNEQFF.

J is TRBJ1-1 and V is TRBV5-8; D uncertain. Germline assignment: CDR1 SGHTS and CDR2 YDEGEE. Trimming shortened V by 2 bases and J by 4 bases, and 9 bases separated the two germline ends. The CDR3 runs to 13 residues. The CDR3 sequence: CASSFGHGTEAFF. The CDR3, as DNA: TGTGCCAGCAGCTTTGGGCATGGCACTGAAGCTTTCTTT.

The chain joins TRBV10-3 to TRBJ2-5; possible D gene TRBD2, 6 bases. Trimming cost V 6 bases and J 1 base, with 12 bases left between them. Germline lookup yields CDR1 ENHRY and CDR2 SYGVKD. The CDR3 runs to 14 residues. This chain's CDR3 is CAISPGTAQETQYF. The DNA for the CDR3 is TGTGCCATCAGCCCCGGGACTGCCCAAGAGACCCAGTACTTC.

The V call is TRBV2, the J call TRBJ1-5, with 8 positions matching TRBD1. After removal of 6 bases from V and 7 bases from J, the junction contained 5 bases not matched to a gene. This CDR3 has 13 amino acids. Germline V gene sequence: CDR1 SNHLY, CDR2 FYNNEI. The CDR3 DNA reads as TGTGCCAGCAGGGACAGGGTATACCAGCCCCAGCATTTT. Translating it yields CASRDRVYQPQHF.

V and J are TRBV9 and TRBJ1-2, with 8 nucleotides matching TRBD1. The V gene end was trimmed by 0 bases and the J gene end by 6 bases; junction bases not matched to a gene: 10. Per germline, CDR1 SGDLS and CDR2 YYNGEE. This CDR3 is built from 16 residues. In DNA, the CDR3 is TGTGCCAGCAGCGTAGGGTGGAGCGGACAGGGCAATGGCTACACCTTC. It specifies CASSVGWSGQGNGYTF.